These 10 T cell receptor beta chains came from one sample sequenced in a study of molecular identifiers for immune sequencing clone quantification. TCRdb analysed the PCR reads with MiXCR anew, one entry per CDR3 protein. Of 460,000 or so distinct CDR3 sequences in the sample, about 22% were seen once. Sequenced sample: naive CD8+ T cells from blood, with Jurkat cell RNA spiked in. As for subset: FACS-sorted CD8+CD4-CCR7+CD45RA+ naive T cells. The receptors originated from a human donor in good health. Some libraries in this study had Jurkat cell RNA spiked in.

The rearrangement links TRBV19 to TRBJ2-1; a weak D match, TRBD2 (6 bases). CDR3 length: 14 amino acids. Germline-derived CDR1 and CDR2 are LNHDA and SQIVND (reference sequence). V was cut by 4 bases and J by 3 bases, with 10 bases left in between. The chain's CDR3 is CASSTGTLYNEQFF. The CDR3 bases are TGTGCCAGTAGTACCGGGACTCTCTACAATGAGCAGTTCTTC.

J is TRBJ2-7 and V is TRBV6-2 or TRBV6-3, with D perhaps TRBD2 (5 bases). This CDR3 is 12 amino acids long. The V gene lost 6 bases and the J gene lost 2 bases, with 8 bases spanning the gap. Per germline, CDR1 MNHEY and CDR2 SVGEGT. The CDR3 bases are TGTGCCAGCAGGGACTTTACCTACGAGCAGTACTTC. The encoded protein is CASRDFTYEQYF.

The J gene is TRBJ2-5, the V gene TRBV29-1; the D gene is possibly TRBD1 (6 bases). Trimming shortened V by 3 bases and J by 1 base, and 18 bases separated the two germline ends. Germline CDR1 reads SQVTM; CDR2 reads ANQGSEA. The CDR3 runs to 16 residues. The CDR3 region has the DNA TGCAGCGTTGATGGAGGCAGGGGAACTACCCAAGAGACCCAGTACTTC. As protein: CSVDGGRGTTQETQYF.

This clonotype was found many times. The chain is built from TRBV7-9 and TRBJ1-5; perhaps TRBD1 as D (6 bases). V was pared by 5 bases and J by 5 bases, with 16 bases between. Germline CDR1 and CDR2: SEHNR and FQNEAQ (reference sequence). The CDR3 runs to 15 residues. The CDR3 DNA sequence: TGTGCCAGCAGCGCAGGGGATTGGTTTGATCAGCCCCAGCATTTT. Translation: CASSAGDWFDQPQHF.

Notes on this clonotype: A much larger clone lies one base from this, so it may be a read error. V usage is TRBV6-2 or TRBV6-3 and J usage is TRBJ2-7; no reliable D call. Germline V gives CDR1 MNHEY, CDR2 SVGEGT. V gave up 6 bases and J gave up 3 bases, with 9 bases separating them. The CDR3 is 12 residues long. CDR3 amino acids: CASSSSFYEQYF. The CDR3 DNA sequence: TGTGCCAGCAGCTCGAGCTTCTACGAGCAGTACTTC.

The chain joins TRBV4-3 to TRBJ1-4; D gene unclear. Per germline, CDR1 LGHNA and CDR2 YSLEER. The CDR3 length is 16 residues. V was pared by 0 bases and J by 12 bases, with 20 bases between. The CDR3 reads CASSQDRSHGKRQLFF. The DNA for the CDR3 is TGCGCCAGCAGCCAAGATAGGTCCCACGGGAAGCGGCAACTGTTTTTT.

This clonotype has at least ten counts. The genes are TRBV7-9 and TRBJ2-7, with D perhaps TRBD2 (6 bases). The germline CDR1 and CDR2 sequences are SEHNR and FQNEAQ (reference sequence). The CDR3 totals 13 residues. V lost 4 bases to trimming and J lost 4 bases, with 11 bases between them. The CDR3 here is CASSSTSRYEQYF. CDR3 DNA: TGTGCCAGCAGCTCTACTAGCAGATACGAGCAGTACTTC.

The chain joins TRBV4-1 to TRBJ1-5; D gene unclear. CDR3 length: 14 residues. V was shortened by 4 bases and J by 7 bases, with 14 bases between the two germline ends. Per germline, CDR1 MGHRA and CDR2 YSYEKL. The CDR3 DNA is TGCGCCAGCAGCCCAAACGAAGGTCGCCAGCCCCAGCATTTT. It codes for CASSPNEGRQPQHF.

This clonotype has at least ten counts. This sequence joins TRBV28 and TRBJ2-7; 9 bases align to TRBD1. This CDR3 contains 16 residues. The V and J ends lost 2 bases and 7 bases, in that order; junction bases with no gene match: 12. From germline, CDR1 is MDHEN and CDR2 SYDVKM. The CDR3 protein is CASSLGPGQGSDEQYF. The CDR3, as DNA: TGTGCCAGCAGTTTAGGACCGGGACAGGGCTCCGATGAGCAGTACTTC. Together with reference TRBV28 and TRBJ2-7, the CDR3 gives the full variable domain: DVKVTQSSRYLVKRTGEKVFLECVQDMDHENMFWYRQDPGLGLRLIYFSYDVKMKEKGDIPEGYSVSREKKERFSLILESASTNQTSMYLCASSLGPGQGSDEQYFGPGTRLTVT.

The chain employs TRBV18 and TRBJ2-3; D remains unclear. The CDR3 covers 19 residues. Germline CDR1 is KGHSH and CDR2 is LQKENI. V dropped 2 bases and J dropped 2 bases, with 23 bases sitting between them. DNA of the CDR3: TGTGCCAGCTCACCAACGATTCCAACTGCAACGTCCTACACAGATACGCAGTATTTT. This codes for CASSPTIPTATSYTDTQYF. The whole variable domain, remainder taken from reference TRBV18 and TRBJ2-3, is NAGVMQNPRHLVRRRGQEARLRCSPMKGHSHVYWYRQLPEEGLKFMVYLQKENIIDESGMPKERFSAEFPKEGPSILRIQQVVRGDSAAYFCASSPTIPTATSYTDTQYFGPGTRLTVL.